The clone carrying this T cell receptor (beta chain) occurred many times. Using unique molecular identifiers, the investigators prepared the TCRbeta library. TCRdb independently ran MiXCR on the PCR reads; one entry per CDR3 protein. This sample yields a few hundred thousand distinct CDR3 sequences, of which about an eighth are seen a single time; about 4.5% belongs to the top ten. The sample is drawn from a study of T-cell reconstitution after alpha-beta-depleted transplantation in children. The source material was PBMCs, sampled from the stem cell graft. The source is a human donor who donated a stem cell graft to a child with Fanconi anemia.

The CDR3 here is CASSPGWGNTEAFF. Written as DNA, the CDR3 is TGTGCCAGCTCACCAGGGTGGGGGAACACTGAAGCTTTCTTT. The V and J genes are TRBV18 and TRBJ1-1; D is ambiguous. Between the trimmed V and J ends, which lost 2 bases and 1 base, there was a span of 8 bases. CDR1 KGHSH and CDR2 LQKENI come from the germline V gene. This CDR3 region has 14 residues. The entire variable domain, with the rest obtained from reference TRBV18 and TRBJ1-1, is as follows: NAGVMQNPRHLVRRRGQEARLRCSPMKGHSHVYWYRQLPEEGLKFMVYLQKENIIDESGMPKERFSAEFPKEGPSILRIQQVVRGDSAAYFCASSPGWGNTEAFFGQGTRLTVV.